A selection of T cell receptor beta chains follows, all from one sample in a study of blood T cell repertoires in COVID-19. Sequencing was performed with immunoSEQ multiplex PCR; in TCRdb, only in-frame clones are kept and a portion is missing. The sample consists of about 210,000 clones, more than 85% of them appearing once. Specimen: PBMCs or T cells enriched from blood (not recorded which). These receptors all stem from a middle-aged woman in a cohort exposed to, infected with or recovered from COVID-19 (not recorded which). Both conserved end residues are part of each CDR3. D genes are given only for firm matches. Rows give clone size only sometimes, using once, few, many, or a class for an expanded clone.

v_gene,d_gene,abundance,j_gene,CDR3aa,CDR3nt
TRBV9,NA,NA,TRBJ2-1,CASSVGNPNNEQFF,TGTGCCAGCAGCGTAGGAAACCCTAACAATGAGCAGTTCTTC
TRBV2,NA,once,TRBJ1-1,CARLDLNTEAFF,TGTGCCAGGTTGGACTTGAACACTGAAGCTTTCTTT
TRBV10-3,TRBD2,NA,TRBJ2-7,CAIRTGTSGVYEQYF,TGTGCCATCAGAACCGGGACTAGCGGTGTTTACGAGCAGTACTTC
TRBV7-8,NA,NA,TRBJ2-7,CASSLAPSAYEQYF,TGTGCCAGCAGCTTAGCTCCGAGCGCCTACGAGCAGTACTTC
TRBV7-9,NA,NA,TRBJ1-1,CASSLQGMNTEAFF,TGTGCCAGCAGCTTACAGGGGATGAACACTGAAGCTTTCTTT
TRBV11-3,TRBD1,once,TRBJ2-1,CASSLDGTGYNEQFF,TGTGCCAGCAGCTTAGATGGGACAGGGTACAATGAGCAGTTCTTC
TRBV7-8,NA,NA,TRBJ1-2,CASSLVAGTNYGYTF,TGTGCCAGCAGCTTAGTCGCGGGGACCAACTATGGCTACACCTTC
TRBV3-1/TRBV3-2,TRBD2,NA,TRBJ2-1,CASSQDSSFSGGHNEQFF,TGTGCCAGCAGCCAAGATTCTTCTTTTTCGGGGGGGCACAATGAGCAGTTCTTC
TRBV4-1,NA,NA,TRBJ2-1,CASSQETPNNEQFF,TGCGCCAGCAGCCAAGAAACACCAAACAATGAGCAGTTCTTC
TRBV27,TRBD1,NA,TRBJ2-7,CASSLRDRGVEQYF,TGTGCCAGCAGTTTAAGGGACAGGGGCGTCGAGCAGTACTTC
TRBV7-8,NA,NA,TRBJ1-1,CASSLTTGGFGTEAFF,TGTGCCAGCAGCTTAACGACAGGCGGCTTTGGCACTGAAGCTTTCTTT
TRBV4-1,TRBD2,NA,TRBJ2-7,CASSTRASGTYEQYF,TGCGCCAGCAGCACCCGGGCTAGCGGGACCTACGAGCAGTACTTC
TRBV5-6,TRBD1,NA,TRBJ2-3,CASSYRQGVGTDTQYF,TGTGCCAGCAGCTACAGACAGGGGGTGGGCACAGATACGCAGTATTTT
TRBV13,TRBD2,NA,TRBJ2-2,CASSLPSGGTGELFF,TGTGCCAGCAGCTTGCCCTCGGGGGGAACCGGGGAGCTGTTTTTT
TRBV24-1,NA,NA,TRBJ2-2,CATSDLRRVGTGELFF,TGTGCCACCAGTGATTTGAGGAGGGTAGGCACCGGGGAGCTGTTTTTT
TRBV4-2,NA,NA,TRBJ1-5,CASSQVPGKGQPQHF,TGTGCCAGCAGCCAAGTCCCAGGGAAAGGACAGCCCCAGCATTTT
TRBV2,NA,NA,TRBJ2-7,CASTDGRRSPTYEQYF,TGTGCCAGCACCGATGGGAGGAGGTCTCCGACCTACGAGCAGTACTTC
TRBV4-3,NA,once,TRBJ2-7,CASSQGVGSSYEQYF,TGCGCCAGCAGCCAAGGAGTGGGGAGCTCCTACGAGCAGTACTTC
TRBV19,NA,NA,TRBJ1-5,CASSIDLQGPPNQPQHF,TGTGCCAGTAGTATAGATTTGCAGGGCCCACCAAATCAGCCCCAGCATTTT
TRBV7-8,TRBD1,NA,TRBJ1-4,CASSLLQGNEKLFF,TGTGCCAGCAGCTTACTACAGGGGAATGAAAAACTGTTTTTT
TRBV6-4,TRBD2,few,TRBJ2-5,CASSDSTSGGAETQYF,TGTGCCAGCAGTGACTCGACTAGCGGGGGGGCGGAGACCCAGTACTTC
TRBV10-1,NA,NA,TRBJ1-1,CASSETISAEAFF,TGCGCCAGCAGTGAGACTATTTCAGCTGAAGCTTTCTTT
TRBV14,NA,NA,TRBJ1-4,CASSQDRTRATNEKLFF,TGTGCCAGCAGCCAAGATAGAACCCGAGCAACTAATGAAAAACTGTTTTTT
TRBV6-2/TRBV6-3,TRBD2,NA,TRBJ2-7,CASSYSSGSSYEQYF,TGTGCCAGCAGCTATTCTAGCGGGAGCTCCTACGAGCAGTACTTC
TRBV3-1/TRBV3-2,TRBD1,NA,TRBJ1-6,CASSQTWTGVNSPLHF,TGTGCCAGCAGCCAAACATGGACAGGGGTAAATTCACCCCTCCACTTT
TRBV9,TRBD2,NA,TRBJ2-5,CASSVGGSGAQETQYF,TGTGCCAGCAGCGTAGGTGGTAGCGGGGCACAAGAGACCCAGTACTTC
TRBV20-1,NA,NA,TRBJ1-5,CSASRQGGNQPQHF,TGCAGTGCTAGTAGGCAGGGCGGCAATCAGCCCCAGCATTTT
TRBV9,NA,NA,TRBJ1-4,CASSVGGIATNEKLFF,TGTGCCAGCAGCGTAGGAGGGATTGCAACTAATGAAAAACTGTTTTTT
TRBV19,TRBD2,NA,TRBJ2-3,CASSQKREWGDTQYF,TGTGCCAGTAGCCAAAAGCGGGAGTGGGGAGATACGCAGTATTTT
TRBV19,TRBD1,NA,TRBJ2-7,CASSPRTGTAYEQYF,TGTGCCAGTAGTCCCAGGACAGGGACGGCGTACGAGCAGTACTTC
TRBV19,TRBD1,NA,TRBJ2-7,CASSRPAGGFYEQYF,TGTGCCAGTAGCCGGCCGGCAGGGGGTTTCTACGAGCAGTACTTC
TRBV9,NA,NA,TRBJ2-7,CASSVGGPDEQYF,TGTGCCAGCAGCGTAGGGGGGCCGGACGAGCAGTACTTC
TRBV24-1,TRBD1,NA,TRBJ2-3,CATSGYRGDDGTDTQYF,TGTGCCACCAGTGGGTACAGGGGGGATGATGGCACAGATACGCAGTATTTT
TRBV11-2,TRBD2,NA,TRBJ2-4,CASSLEASGGLAKNIQYF,TGTGCCAGCAGCTTAGAGGCCAGCGGGGGTCTAGCCAAAAACATTCAGTACTTC
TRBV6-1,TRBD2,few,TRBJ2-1,CASSESAGDWNEQFF,TGTGCCAGCAGTGAATCGGCGGGAGATTGGAATGAGCAGTTCTTC
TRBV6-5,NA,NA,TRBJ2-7,CASSYSSWIEQYF,TGTGCCAGCAGTTACTCTAGCTGGATCGAGCAGTACTTC
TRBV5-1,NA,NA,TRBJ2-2,CASSHTDRTNTGELFF,TGCGCCAGCAGTCATACGGACAGAACGAACACCGGGGAGCTGTTTTTT
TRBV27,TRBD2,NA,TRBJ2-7,CASSRGGPSGSSYEQYF,TGTGCCAGCAGCCGAGGGGGCCCTAGCGGGAGCTCCTACGAGCAGTACTTC
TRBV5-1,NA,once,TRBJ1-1,CASSDGQNTEAFF,TGCGCCAGTTCGGACGGACAGAACACTGAAGCTTTCTTT